The 9 T cell receptor beta chains below all came from one sample that was sequenced in a study of T cells in Graves' hyperthyroidism and ophthalmopathy. TCR beta CDR3 regions were amplified from RNA transcripts. First-round RT-PCR targeting the TCR CDR3 was performed with the HTBI primer set. TCRdb reprocessed the multiplex PCR reads with MiXCR, giving one entry per CDR3 protein. The table includes under 650,000 distinct CDR3 sequences, 15% to 20% detected once. The sample consisted of blood. These receptors originate from a woman aged 25-40 years with Graves' hyperthyroidism.

There are many counts of this clonotype. The CDR3, as DNA: TGCGCCAGCAGCCTAATCGCCGGGACTAGCGGCTACGAGCAGTACTTC. Its translation: CASSLIAGTSGYEQYF. The chain is built from TRBV5-1 and TRBJ2-7; 11 bases agree with TRBD2. This CDR3 is 16 amino acids long. From germline, CDR1 is SGHRS and CDR2 YFSETQ. V lost 4 bases, J lost 3 bases, and 9 bases stayed unmatched.

This clonotype showed up just a few times. The rearrangement joins TRBV29-1 to TRBJ1-4, with a possible D match to TRBD1 (6 bases). The CDR3 sequence is 15 residues long. CDR1 SQVTM and CDR2 ANQGSEA come from the germline V gene. Deletions cut 7 bases from V and 0 bases from J, with 15 bases between. The DNA of the CDR3 is TGCAGCGCCGGACAGTCCTCTACAACTAATGAAAAACTGTTTTTT. This encodes CSAGQSSTTNEKLFF.

The table lists this clonotype with a few counts. The chain employs TRBV15 and TRBJ2-2; 14 nucleotides agree with TRBD2. Per germline, CDR1 LNHNV and CDR2 YYDKDF (reference sequence). The J segment lost 5 bases and the V segment lost 1 base, leaving 6 bases of the junction unmatched. The CDR3 contains 18 residues. CDR3 in DNA: TGTGCCACCAGCAGAGGAGACCGACTAGCGGGAGGGACCGGGGAGCTGTTTTTT. Translating gives CATSRGDRLAGGTGELFF. The whole variable domain, filled in from reference TRBV15 and TRBJ2-2, reads DAMVIQNPRYQVTQFGKPVTLSCSQTLNHNVMYWYQQKSSQAPKLLFHYYDKDFNNEADTPDNFQSRRPNTSFCFLDIRSPGLGDTAMYLCATSRGDRLAGGTGELFFGEGSRLTVL.

This clonotype has ten or more counts. The chain carries TRBV28 and TRBJ2-5; D is perhaps TRBD1 or TRBD2 (5 bases each). Trimming removed 6 bases from V and 4 bases from J, with 15 bases in between. CDR3 length: 14 residues. Germline loops: CDR1 MDHEN, CDR2 SYDVKM. The CDR3 DNA reads as TGTGCCAGCAGAACCGGGACGGCCGGAGAGACCCAGTACTTC. Protein sequence: CASRTGTAGETQYF.

V is TRBV2 and J is TRBJ2-7, with D uncertain. CDR3 size: 16 residues. The V gene's germline CDR1 is SNHLY and CDR2 FYNNEI. V lost 4 bases, J lost 0 bases, and 16 bases lay in between. This CDR3 reads CASSAERRYSSYEQYF. The CDR3 nucleotides read TGTGCCAGCAGTGCCGAACGCAGGTACAGCTCCTACGAGCAGTACTTC.

This clonotype was detected many times. The chain has TRBV5-1 and TRBJ2-3, with TRBD2 as a possible D gene (5 bases). The V gene lost 4 bases and the J gene lost 5 bases, with 14 bases spanning the gap. The CDR3 is 14 residues long. The germline CDR1 and CDR2 sequences are SGHRS and YFSETQ. CDR3 residues: CASSPPLGGDTQYF. The CDR3 DNA reads TGCGCCAGCAGCCCCCCACTAGGAGGAGATACGCAGTATTTT.

A single count supports this clonotype. The chain combines TRBV28 with TRBJ1-3; no definite D call. The germline V gene has CDR1 MDHEN and CDR2 SYDVKM. The CDR3 is made up of 16 amino acids. With 6 bases removed from V and 3 bases from J, the gap between germline ends came to 18 bases. CDR3 sequence (DNA): TGTGCCAGCAGCACCAATGCGGGGAGGTTTGGAAACACCATATATTTT. This gives the protein CASSTNAGRFGNTIYF.

This clonotype showed up many times. J is TRBJ2-5 and V is TRBV3-1; 11 positions match TRBD2. After removal of 0 bases from V and 5 bases from J, the junction contained 5 bases not matched to a gene. This CDR3 spans 16 amino acids. The germline CDR1 and CDR2 sequences are LGHDT and YNNKEL (reference sequence). The CDR3 region is CASSQEIAGGPETQYF. CDR3 DNA: TGTGCCAGCAGCCAAGAGATAGCGGGAGGGCCGGAGACCCAGTACTTC.

This chain links TRBV18 with TRBJ1-4; the D gene is possibly TRBD1 (6 bases). CDR1 and CDR2 from the germline V gene are KGHSH and LQKENI. Deletions cut 3 bases from V and 14 bases from J, with 13 bases between. The CDR3 covers 12 residues. In nucleotides, the CDR3 is TGTGCCAGCTCACCGGACAGCCTAGGTCTGTTTTTT. Its protein product is CASSPDSLGLFF.